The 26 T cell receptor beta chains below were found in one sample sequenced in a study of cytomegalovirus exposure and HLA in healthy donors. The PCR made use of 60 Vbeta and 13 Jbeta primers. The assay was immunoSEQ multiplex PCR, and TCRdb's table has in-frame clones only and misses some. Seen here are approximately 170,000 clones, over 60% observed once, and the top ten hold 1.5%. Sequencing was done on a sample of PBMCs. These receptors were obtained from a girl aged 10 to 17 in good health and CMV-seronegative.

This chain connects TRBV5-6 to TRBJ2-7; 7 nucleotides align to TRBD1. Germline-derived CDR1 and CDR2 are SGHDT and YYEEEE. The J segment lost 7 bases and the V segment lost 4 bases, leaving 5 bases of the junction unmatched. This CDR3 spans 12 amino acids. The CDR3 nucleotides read TGTGCCAGCAGCAGAGACAGGGAAGAGCAGTACTTC. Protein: CASSRDREEQYF.

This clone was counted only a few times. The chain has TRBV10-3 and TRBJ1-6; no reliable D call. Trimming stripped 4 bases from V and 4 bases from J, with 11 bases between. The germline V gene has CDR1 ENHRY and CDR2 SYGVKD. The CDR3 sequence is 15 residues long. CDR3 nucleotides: TGTGCCATCAGTGGGGAGGGAGAGTATAATTCACCCCTCCACTTT. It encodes CAISGEGEYNSPLHF.

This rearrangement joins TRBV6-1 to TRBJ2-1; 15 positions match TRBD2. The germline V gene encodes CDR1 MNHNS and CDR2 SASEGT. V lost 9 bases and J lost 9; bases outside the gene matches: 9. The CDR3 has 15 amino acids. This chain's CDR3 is CASCRTSGGVFEQFF. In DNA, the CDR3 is TGTGCCAGTTGCAGGACTAGCGGGGGGGTCTTTGAGCAGTTCTTC.

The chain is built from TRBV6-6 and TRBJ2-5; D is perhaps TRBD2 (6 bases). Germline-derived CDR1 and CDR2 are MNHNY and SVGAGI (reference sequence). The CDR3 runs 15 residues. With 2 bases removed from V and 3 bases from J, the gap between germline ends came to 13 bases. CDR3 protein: CASSYPKGLEETQYF. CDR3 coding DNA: TGTGCCAGCAGTTACCCGAAGGGACTGGAAGAGACCCAGTACTTC.

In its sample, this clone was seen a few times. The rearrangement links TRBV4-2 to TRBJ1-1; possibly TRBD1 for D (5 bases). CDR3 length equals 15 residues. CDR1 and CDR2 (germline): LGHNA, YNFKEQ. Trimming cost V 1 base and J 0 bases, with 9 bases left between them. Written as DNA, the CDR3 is TGTGCCAGCAGCCAAGTCGGGGGTATGAACACTGAAGCTTTCTTT. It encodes CASSQVGGMNTEAFF.

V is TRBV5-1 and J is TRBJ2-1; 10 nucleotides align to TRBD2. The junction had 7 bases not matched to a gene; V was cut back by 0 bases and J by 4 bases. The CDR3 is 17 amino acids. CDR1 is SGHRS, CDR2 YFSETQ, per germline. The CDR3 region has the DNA TGCGCCAGCAGCTTGGAGTGGGGGACTAGCGCTTACAATGAGCAGTTCTTC. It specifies CASSLEWGTSAYNEQFF.

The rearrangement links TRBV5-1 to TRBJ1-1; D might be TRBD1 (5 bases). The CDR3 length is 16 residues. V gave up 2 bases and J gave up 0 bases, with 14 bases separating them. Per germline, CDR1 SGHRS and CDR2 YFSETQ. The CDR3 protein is CASSLRGREVNTEAFF. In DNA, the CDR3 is TGCGCCAGCAGCTTAAGGGGTAGAGAGGTGAACACTGAAGCTTTCTTT.

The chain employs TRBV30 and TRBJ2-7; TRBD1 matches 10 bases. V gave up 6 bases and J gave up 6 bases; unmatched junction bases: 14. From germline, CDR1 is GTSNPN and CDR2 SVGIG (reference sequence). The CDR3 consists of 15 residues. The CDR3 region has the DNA TGTGCCTGCAATCGGGTGGGGACAGGGGTCCCCGAGCAGTACTTC. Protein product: CACNRVGTGVPEQYF.

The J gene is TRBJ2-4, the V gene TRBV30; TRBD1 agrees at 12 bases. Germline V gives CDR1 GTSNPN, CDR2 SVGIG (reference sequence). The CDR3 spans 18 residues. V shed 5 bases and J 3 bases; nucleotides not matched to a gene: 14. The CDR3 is CAWGGMTGTGGSKNIQYF. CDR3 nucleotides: TGTGCCTGGGGAGGGATGACCGGGACAGGGGGCAGCAAAAACATTCAGTACTTC.

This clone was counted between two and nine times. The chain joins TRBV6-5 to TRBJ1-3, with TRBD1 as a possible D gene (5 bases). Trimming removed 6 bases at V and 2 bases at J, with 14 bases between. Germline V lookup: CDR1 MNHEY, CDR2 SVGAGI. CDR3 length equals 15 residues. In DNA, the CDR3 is TGTGCCAGCAGGGTAGGGGTAGAGGCTGGAAACACCATATATTTT. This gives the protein CASRVGVEAGNTIYF.

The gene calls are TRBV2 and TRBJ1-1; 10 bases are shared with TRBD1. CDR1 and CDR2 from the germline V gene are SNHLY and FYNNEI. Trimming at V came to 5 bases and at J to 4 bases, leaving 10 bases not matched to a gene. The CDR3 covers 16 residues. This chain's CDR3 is CASSTPGQGLGTEAFF. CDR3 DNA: TGTGCCAGCAGTACACCGGGACAGGGGTTAGGCACTGAAGCTTTCTTT.

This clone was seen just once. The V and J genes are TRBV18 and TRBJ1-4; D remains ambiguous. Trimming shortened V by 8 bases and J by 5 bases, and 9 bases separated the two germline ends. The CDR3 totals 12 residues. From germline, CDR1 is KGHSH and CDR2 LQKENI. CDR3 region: CASQAVNEKLFF. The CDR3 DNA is TGTGCCAGCCAAGCGGTGAATGAAAAACTGTTTTTT.

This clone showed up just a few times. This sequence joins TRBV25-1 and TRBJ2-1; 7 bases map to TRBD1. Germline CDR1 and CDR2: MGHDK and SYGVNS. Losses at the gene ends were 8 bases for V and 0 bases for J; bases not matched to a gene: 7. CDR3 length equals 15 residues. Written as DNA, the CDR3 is TGTGCCAGCTGGGACAGTCTGAGCTCCTACAATGAGCAGTTCTTC. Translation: CASWDSLSSYNEQFF.

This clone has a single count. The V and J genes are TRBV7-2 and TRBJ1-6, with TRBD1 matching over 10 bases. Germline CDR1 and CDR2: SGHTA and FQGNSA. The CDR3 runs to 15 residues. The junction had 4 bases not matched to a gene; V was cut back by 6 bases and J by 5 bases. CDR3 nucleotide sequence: TGTGCCAGCAGTCGACAGGGGGCTGATAATTCACCCCTCCACTTT. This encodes CASSRQGADNSPLHF.

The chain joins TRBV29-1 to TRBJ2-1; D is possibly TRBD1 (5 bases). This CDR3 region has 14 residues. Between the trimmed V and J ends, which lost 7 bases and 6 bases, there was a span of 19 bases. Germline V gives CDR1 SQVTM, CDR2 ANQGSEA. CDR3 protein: CSAEPPDSFNEQFF. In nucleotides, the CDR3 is TGCAGCGCCGAGCCACCCGACAGTTTCAATGAGCAGTTCTTC.

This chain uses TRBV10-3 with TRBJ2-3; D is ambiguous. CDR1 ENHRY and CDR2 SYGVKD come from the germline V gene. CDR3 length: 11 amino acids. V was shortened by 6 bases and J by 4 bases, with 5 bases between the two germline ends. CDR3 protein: CAIRGADTQYF. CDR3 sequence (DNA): TGTGCCATCAGGGGCGCAGATACGCAGTATTTT.

CDR3 in DNA: TGCGCCAGCAGCGAGGACTCCGTAGGCCTCGAGCAGTACTTC. Its translation is CASSEDSVGLEQYF. The chain employs TRBV5-1 and TRBJ2-7; maybe TRBD2 (5 bases). The CDR3 is 14 amino acids. The V and J ends lost 4 bases and 6 bases respectively, with 17 bases between them. Per the germline V gene, CDR1 is SGHRS and CDR2 is YFSETQ. The whole variable domain, filled in from reference TRBV5-1 and TRBJ2-7, reads KAGVTQTPRYLIKTRGQQVTLSCSPISGHRSVSWYQQTPGQGLQFLFEYFSETQRNKGNFPGRFSGRQFSNSRSEMNVSTLELGDSALYLCASSEDSVGLEQYFGPGTRLTVT.

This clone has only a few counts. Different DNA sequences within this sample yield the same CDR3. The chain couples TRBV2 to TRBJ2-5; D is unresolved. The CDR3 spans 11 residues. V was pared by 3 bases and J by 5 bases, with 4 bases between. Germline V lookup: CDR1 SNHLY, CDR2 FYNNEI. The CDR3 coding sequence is TGTGCCAGCAGTGAGCGGGAGACCCAGTACTTC. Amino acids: CASSERETQYF.

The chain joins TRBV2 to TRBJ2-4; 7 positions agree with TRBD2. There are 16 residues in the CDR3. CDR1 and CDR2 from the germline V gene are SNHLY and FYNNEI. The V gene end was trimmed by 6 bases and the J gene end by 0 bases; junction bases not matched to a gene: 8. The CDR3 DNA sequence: TGTGCCAGCAGGCCCGGATGGGGGGGAGCCAAAAACATTCAGTACTTC. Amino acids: CASRPGWGGAKNIQYF.

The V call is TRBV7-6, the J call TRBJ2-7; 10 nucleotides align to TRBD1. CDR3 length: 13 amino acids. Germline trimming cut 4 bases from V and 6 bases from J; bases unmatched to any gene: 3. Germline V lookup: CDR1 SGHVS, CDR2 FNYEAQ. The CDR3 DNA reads TGTGCCAGCAGCTGGGACAGGGGTGGCGAGCAGTACTTC. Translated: CASSWDRGGEQYF.

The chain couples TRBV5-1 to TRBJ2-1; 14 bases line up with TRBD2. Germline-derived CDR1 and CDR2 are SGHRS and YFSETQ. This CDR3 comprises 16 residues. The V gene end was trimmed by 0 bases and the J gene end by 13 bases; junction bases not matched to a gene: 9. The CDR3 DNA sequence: TGCGCCAGCAGCTTGGGACTAGCGGGGGGGCGAGAAAAACAGTTCTTC. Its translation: CASSLGLAGGREKQFF.

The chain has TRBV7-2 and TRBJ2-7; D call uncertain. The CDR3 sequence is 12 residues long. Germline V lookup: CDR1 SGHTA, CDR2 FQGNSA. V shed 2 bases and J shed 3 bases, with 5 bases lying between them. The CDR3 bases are TGTGCCAGCAGCTTACAGGTCTACGAGCAGTACTTC. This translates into CASSLQVYEQYF.

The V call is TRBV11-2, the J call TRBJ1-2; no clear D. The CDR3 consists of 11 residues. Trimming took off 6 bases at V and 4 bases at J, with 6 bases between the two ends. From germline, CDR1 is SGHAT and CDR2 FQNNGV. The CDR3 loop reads CASSDTYGYTF. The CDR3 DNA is TGTGCCAGCAGTGACACCTATGGCTACACCTTC.

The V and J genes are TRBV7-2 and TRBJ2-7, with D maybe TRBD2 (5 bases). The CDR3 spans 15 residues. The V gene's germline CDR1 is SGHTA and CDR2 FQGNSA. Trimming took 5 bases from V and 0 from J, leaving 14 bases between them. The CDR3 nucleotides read TGTGCCAGCAGCGAGAGCGGAATACCCTCCTACGAGCAGTACTTC. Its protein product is CASSESGIPSYEQYF.

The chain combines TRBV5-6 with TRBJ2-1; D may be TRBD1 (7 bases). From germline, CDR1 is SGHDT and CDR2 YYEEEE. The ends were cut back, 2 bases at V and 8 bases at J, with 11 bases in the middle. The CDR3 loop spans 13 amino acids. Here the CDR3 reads CASSFGGGDEQFF. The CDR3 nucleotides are TGTGCCAGCAGCTTCGGAGGGGGCGATGAGCAGTTCTTC.

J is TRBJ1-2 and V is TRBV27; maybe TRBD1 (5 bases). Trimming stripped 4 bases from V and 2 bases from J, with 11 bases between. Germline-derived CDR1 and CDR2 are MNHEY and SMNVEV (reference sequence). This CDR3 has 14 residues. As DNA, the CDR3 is TGTGCCAGCAGTTCAGAACAGGACAACTATGGCTACACCTTC. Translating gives CASSSEQDNYGYTF.